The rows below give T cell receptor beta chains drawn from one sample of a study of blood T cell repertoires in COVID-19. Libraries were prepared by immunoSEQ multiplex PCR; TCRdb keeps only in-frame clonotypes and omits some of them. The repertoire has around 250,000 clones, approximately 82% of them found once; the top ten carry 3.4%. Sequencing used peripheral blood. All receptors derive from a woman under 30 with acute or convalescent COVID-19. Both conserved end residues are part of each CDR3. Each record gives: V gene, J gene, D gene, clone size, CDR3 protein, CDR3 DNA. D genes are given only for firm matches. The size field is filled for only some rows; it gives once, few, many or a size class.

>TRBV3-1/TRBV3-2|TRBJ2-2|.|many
CASSHGVTAGELFF
TGTGCCAGCAGCCACGGGGTCACGGCCGGGGAGCTGTTTTTT
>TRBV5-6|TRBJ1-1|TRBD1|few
CASSKAGTGGFGTEAFF
TGTGCCAGCAGCAAGGCCGGGACAGGGGGCTTCGGCACTGAAGCTTTCTTT
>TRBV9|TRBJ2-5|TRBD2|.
CASSVSGRPGQETQYF
TGTGCCAGCAGCGTCAGCGGGAGGCCCGGCCAAGAGACCCAGTACTTC
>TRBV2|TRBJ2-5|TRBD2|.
CASREIGLARKETQYF
TGTGCCAGCCGAGAGATCGGACTAGCGAGAAAAGAGACCCAGTACTTC
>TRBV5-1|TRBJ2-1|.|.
CASSSTGSSYNEQFF
TGCGCCAGCAGCTCCACAGGGAGCTCCTACAATGAGCAGTTCTTC
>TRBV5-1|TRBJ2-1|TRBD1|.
CASSPLGQAYNEQFF
TGCGCCAGCAGCCCCCTGGGACAGGCCTACAATGAGCAGTTCTTC
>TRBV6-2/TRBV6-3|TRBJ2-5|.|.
CASSYTGGVETQYF
TGTGCCAGCAGTTATACAGGGGGGGTAGAGACCCAGTACTTC
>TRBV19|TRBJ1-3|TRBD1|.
CASSPTGGAGNTIYF
TGTGCCAGTAGTCCCACAGGGGGAGCTGGAAACACCATATATTTT
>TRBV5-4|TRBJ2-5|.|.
CASGKTLGGAKETQYF
TGTGCCAGCGGCAAAACTTTGGGAGGCGCGAAAGAGACCCAGTACTTC
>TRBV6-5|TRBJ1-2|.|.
CASTMGQFLRGYTF
TGTGCCAGCACCATGGGACAATTTTTGCGGGGCTACACCTTC
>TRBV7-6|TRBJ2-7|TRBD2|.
CASSFSGRPSEQYF
TGTGCCAGCAGTTTTAGCGGGAGACCCTCCGAGCAGTACTTC
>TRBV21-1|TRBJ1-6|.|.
CARFGTGDSPLHF
TGTGCCAGGTTCGGGACAGGGGATTCACCCCTCCACTTT
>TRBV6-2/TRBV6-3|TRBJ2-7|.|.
CASSYSAASYEQYF
TGTGCCAGCAGTTACTCAGCGGCCAGCTACGAGCAGTACTTC
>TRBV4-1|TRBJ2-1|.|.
CASSRMDYLKNNEQFF
TGCGCCAGCAGCCGAATGGACTACCTTAAGAACAATGAGCAGTTCTTC
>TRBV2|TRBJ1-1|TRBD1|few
CASSDGTGPEAFF
TGTGCCAGCAGTGATGGGACAGGGCCTGAAGCTTTCTTT
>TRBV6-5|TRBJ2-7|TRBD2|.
CASSYSGTAAEQYF
TGTGCCAGCAGTTACAGCGGGACGGCGGCCGAGCAGTACTTC
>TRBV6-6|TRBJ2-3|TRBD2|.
CASRAQTSGTDTQYF
TGTGCCAGCAGGGCACAGACTAGCGGGACAGATACGCAGTATTTT
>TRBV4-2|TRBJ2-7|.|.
CASSQVNGGPADEQYF
TGTGCCAGCAGCCAAGTGAATGGCGGGCCTGCCGACGAGCAGTACTTC
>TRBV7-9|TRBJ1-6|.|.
CASSLAVGARNSPLHF
TGTGCCAGCAGCTTAGCTGTAGGGGCGAGGAATTCACCCCTCCACTTT
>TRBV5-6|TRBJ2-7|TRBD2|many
CASSWSGSREQYF
TGTGCCAGCAGCTGGAGCGGGAGTCGCGAGCAGTACTTC